This T cell receptor (beta chain) was captured by sequencing in a study of shared clonotypes between healthy human individuals. Trimming left V 1 base short and J 4 bases short, with 14 bases between. Per the germline V gene, CDR1 is SGHTS and CDR2 is YDEGEE. The CDR3 covers 15 residues. Profiling relied on immunoSEQ multiplex PCR, and the TCRdb table lists in-frame clones only, not all of them. The data hold about 600,000 clones, with around 77% observed a single time. The chain combines TRBV5-8 with TRBJ1-1; D possibly corresponds to TRBD1 (5 bases). The sequence came from a woman in her forties in good health. Some clones in this sample may be carry-over from other donors' samples. Sequences were obtained from PBMCs. CDR3 amino acids: CASSLTHQGGTEAFF. The CDR3 DNA is TGTGCCAGCAGCTTGACCCACCAGGGTGGCACTGAAGCTTTCTTT.